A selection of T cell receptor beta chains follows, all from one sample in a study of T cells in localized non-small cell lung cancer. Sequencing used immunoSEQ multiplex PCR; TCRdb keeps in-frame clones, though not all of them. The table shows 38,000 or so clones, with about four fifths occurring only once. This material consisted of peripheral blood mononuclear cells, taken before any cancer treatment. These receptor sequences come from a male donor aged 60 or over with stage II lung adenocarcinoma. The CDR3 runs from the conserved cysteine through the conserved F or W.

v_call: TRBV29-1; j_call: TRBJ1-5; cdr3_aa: CSVEVGGGNQPQHF
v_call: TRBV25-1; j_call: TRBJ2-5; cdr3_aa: CASALPGSETQYF
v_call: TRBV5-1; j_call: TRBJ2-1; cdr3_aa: CASSLEGGNEQFF
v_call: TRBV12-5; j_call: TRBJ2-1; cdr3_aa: CASGLVLREGLNEQFF
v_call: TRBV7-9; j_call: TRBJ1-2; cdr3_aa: CASSLSVGGNYGYTF
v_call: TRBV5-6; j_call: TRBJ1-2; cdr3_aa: CASSLGAGFNGYTF
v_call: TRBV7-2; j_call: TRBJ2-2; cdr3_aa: CASRVRGNDGELFF
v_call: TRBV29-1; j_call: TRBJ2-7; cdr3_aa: CSVGHQGYEQYF
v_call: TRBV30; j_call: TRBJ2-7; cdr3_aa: CAWSSWGDEQYF
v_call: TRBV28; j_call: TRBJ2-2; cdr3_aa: CASSSFSGRAGELFF
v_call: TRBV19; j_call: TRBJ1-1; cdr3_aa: CASYGGGWVDTEAFF
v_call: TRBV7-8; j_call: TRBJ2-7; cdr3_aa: CASSLDRYSYEQYF
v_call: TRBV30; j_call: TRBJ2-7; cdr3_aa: CAHRGGSFEQYF
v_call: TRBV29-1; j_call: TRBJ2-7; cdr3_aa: CSVTGTSGRSYEQYF
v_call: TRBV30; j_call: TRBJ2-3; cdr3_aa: CAWSVGSLAGTDTQYF
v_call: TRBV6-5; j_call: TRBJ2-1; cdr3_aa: CASSSSGQGRNEQFF
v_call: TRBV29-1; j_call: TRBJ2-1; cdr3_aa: CSVVAGKSYNEQFF
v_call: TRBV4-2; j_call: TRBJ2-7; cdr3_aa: CASSQDGGGLAEQYF
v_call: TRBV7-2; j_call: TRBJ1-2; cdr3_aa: CASSLILPGGYTF
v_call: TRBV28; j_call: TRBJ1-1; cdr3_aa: CASIRGMNTEAFF
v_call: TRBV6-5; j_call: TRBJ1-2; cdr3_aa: CASSPERQGYTF
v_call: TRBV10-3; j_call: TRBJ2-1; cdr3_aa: CAISEQAIGQFF
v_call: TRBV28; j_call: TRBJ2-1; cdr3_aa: CASNGDLSSYNEQFF
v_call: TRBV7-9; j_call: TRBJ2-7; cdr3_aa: CASSLRTSGRSDEQYF
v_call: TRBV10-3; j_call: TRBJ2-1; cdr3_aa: CAISVGGRASPYNEQFF
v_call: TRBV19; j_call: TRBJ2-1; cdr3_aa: CASSVPGLAPSNEQFF
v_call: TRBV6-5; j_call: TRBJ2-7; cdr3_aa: CASSRLLGYEQYF
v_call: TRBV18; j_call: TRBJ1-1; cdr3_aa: CASSLNRRVDTEAFF
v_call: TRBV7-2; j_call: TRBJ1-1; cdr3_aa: CASSFWTNTEAFF
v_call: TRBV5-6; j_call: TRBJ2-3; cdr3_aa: CASSSPKREGPSDTQYF
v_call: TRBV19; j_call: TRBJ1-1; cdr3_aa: CASSPTGTAAAFF
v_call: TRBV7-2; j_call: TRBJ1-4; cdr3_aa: CASSAGGREKLFF
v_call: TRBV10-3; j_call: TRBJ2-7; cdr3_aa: CAIKKETYGEQYF
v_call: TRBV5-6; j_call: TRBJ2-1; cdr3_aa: CASNPRLTSGRHEQFF
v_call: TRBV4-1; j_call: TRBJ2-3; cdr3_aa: CASSQDSREGRLDTQYF
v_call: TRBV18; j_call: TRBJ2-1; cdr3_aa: CASSGGIDSYNEQFF
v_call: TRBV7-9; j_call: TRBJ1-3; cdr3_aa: CASSRTGPIYF
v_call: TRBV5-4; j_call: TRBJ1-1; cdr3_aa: CASSLGDRGDTEAFF
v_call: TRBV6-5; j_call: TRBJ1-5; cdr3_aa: CASSPGGERNQPQHF
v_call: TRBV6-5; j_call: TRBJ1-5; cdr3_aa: CASSVGNEVNQPQHF
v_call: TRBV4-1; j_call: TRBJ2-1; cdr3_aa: CASSPREDRNEQFF
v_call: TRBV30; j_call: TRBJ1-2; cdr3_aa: CAWMRQGASYGYTF
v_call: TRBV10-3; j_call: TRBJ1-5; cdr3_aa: CAISESTGQGQPQHF
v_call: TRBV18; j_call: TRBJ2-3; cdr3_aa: CASSPGSDTQYF
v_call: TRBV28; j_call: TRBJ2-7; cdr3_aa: CASSPPAASSYEQYF
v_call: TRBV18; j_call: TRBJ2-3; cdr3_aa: CASSPRTQGPSYTDTQYF
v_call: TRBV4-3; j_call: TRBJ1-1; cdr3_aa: CASSLRTGDEAFF
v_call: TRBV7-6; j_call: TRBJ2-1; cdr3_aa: CASSLGFFNNEQFF
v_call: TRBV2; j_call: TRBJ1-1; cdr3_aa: CASSRVMNTEAFF
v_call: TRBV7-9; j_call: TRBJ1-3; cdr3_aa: CASSLKTGGSGNTIYF
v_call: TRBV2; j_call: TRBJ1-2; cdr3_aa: CASSEKGYGYTF
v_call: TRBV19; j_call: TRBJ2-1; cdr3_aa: CATQAGVSNEQFF
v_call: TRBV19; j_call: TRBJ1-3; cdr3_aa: CASVRGGSGNTIYF